This T cell receptor (beta chain) emerged from a study of tumor-infiltrating lymphocytes in primary liver carcinoma. From unsorted bulk tissue weighing roughly 18-30 mg, DNA and RNA were co-extracted. The researchers produced TCR beta cDNA from 500 ng total RNA with a constant-region primer. Each TCR beta library was derived from three nested multiplex PCR rounds that employed slightly modified ARM-PCR. In the first two PCR rounds, TRBV1-TRBV30 forward primers were paired with a C-beta reverse primer, and each round lasted 10 cycles. Using its own MiXCR run on the multiplex PCR reads, TCRdb lists one record per CDR3 protein. The top ten clones hold about 35% of a sample with 35,000 to 40,000 distinct CDR3 sequences, about 75% of them seen once. The CDR3 totals 15 residues. Trimming shortened V by 3 bases and J by 6 bases, and 18 bases separated the two germline ends. Germline values: CDR1 SGHNT, CDR2 YYREEE (reference sequence).

Material for sequencing was tumor-adjacent normal liver tissue. The gene calls are TRBV5-4 and TRBJ1-2, with D maybe TRBD1 (5 bases). This receptor was taken from a man aged 40-49 years with primary liver carcinoma and hepatitis B virus infection. The CDR3: CASSSARGGENGYTF. CDR3 nucleotides: TGTGCCAGCAGCTCCGCTCGGGGGGGGGAGAATGGCTACACCTTC.